This is a list of T cell receptor beta chains from one sample in a study of blood T cell repertoires in COVID-19. Libraries were prepared by immunoSEQ multiplex PCR; TCRdb keeps only in-frame clonotypes and omits some of them. The sample lists over 200,000 clones; less than 85% were seen once. Sequenced input: PBMCs or T cells enriched from blood (not recorded which). All receptors derive from a man between 60 and 75 years old who had recovered from COVID-19. CDR3s include the opening cysteine and the closing phenylalanine or tryptophan. Fields, in order: J gene, V gene, D gene, clone size, CDR3 DNA, CDR3 protein. The D gene is left open where the match is weak. Only part of the rows carry a size: once, few, many, or a class if the clone is expanded.

TRBJ1-5	TRBV12-5	-	few	TGTGCTAGTGGTTTGCCCGGGAATAGCAATCAGCCCCAGCATTTT	CASGLPGNSNQPQHF
TRBJ1-2	TRBV5-4	TRBD1	few	TGTGCCAGCAGCGTGGACAGGGGAGTTAACTATGGCTACACCTTC	CASSVDRGVNYGYTF
TRBJ1-4	TRBV6-1	-	-	TGTGCCAGCAGTGCCACTAGAGAAAAACTGTTTTTT	CASSATREKLFF
TRBJ1-3	TRBV5-1	-	-	TGCGCCAGCAGTCGGGGTTCGGGAAACACCATATATTTT	CASSRGSGNTIYF
TRBJ1-2	TRBV5-4	-	-	TGTGCCAGCAGCTTGGACAGGGACGACTATGGCTACACCTTC	CASSLDRDDYGYTF
TRBJ2-1	TRBV15	TRBD2	-	TGTGCCACCAGCAGATCCAGACTAGCGGGGGTCAATGAGCAGTTCTTC	CATSRSRLAGVNEQFF
TRBJ2-2	TRBV7-9	-	-	TGTGCCAGCAGCTGGGGCGCGAACACCGGGGAGCTGTTTTTT	CASSWGANTGELFF
TRBJ2-1	TRBV5-6	-	-	TGTGCCAGCAGCTTGAATACTATCCGATGGCAGTTCTTC	CASSLNTIRWQFF
TRBJ1-4	TRBV6-2/TRBV6-3	TRBD1	-	TGTGCCAGCAGTCTTCCGGACAGGGTTGAAAAACTGTTTTTT	CASSLPDRVEKLFF
TRBJ2-2	TRBV12-3/TRBV12-4	-	-	TGTGCCAGCAGTTCGGACAGCTCCGGGGAGCTGTTTTTT	CASSSDSSGELFF
TRBJ2-1	TRBV12-3/TRBV12-4	-	-	TGTGCCAGCAGTTGGCACTACAATGAGCAGTTCTTC	CASSWHYNEQFF
TRBJ2-7	TRBV7-6	-	-	TGTGCCAGCAGCTTAGCCGGGGGGCGAACCTACGAGCAGTACTTC	CASSLAGGRTYEQYF
TRBJ1-6	TRBV5-1	-	-	TGCGCCAGCAGCTTGGCGGCAGGGCGGGAAAATTCACCCCTCCACTTT	CASSLAAGRENSPLHF
TRBJ2-1	TRBV11-3	-	-	TGTGCCAGCAGCTTAGTCGATGAGCAGTTCTTC	CASSLVDEQFF
TRBJ1-1	TRBV15	TRBD1	-	TGTGCCACCAGCAGAGCCGGGACAGGGTGGGTCACTGAAGCTTTCTTT	CATSRAGTGWVTEAFF
TRBJ2-1	TRBV7-2	-	-	TGTGCCAGCAGCTTAGCGCCTAGCGCTGACAATGAGCAGTTCTTC	CASSLAPSADNEQFF
TRBJ2-2	TRBV5-1	-	once	TGCGCCAGCGGTACCGGGACTCCGAACACCGGGGAGCTGTTTTTT	CASGTGTPNTGELFF
TRBJ2-1	TRBV4-1	TRBD2	-	TGCGCCAGCAGCCAAGAGGGCGGGGGGCACTACAATGAGCAGTTCTTC	CASSQEGGGHYNEQFF
TRBJ2-6	TRBV7-7	-	-	TGTGCTAGCAGCTTAGGGGCAGCCTCTGGGGCCAACGTCCTGACTTTC	CASSLGAASGANVLTF
TRBJ2-7	TRBV18	-	-	TGTGCCAGCTCAAAGGGAGAACGGGAGCAGTACTTC	CASSKGEREQYF
TRBJ1-1	TRBV29-1	-	-	TGCAGCGCATCGATAGGGGGCACTGAAGCTTTCTTT	CSASIGGTEAFF
TRBJ1-3	TRBV18	-	-	TGTGCCAGCTCATCAAATACTCCTACGGGAACTGGAAACACCATATATTTT	CASSSNTPTGTGNTIYF
TRBJ1-3	TRBV19	-	-	TGTGCCAGTAGTATTCGTTTGAGCTCTGGAAACACCATATATTTT	CASSIRLSSGNTIYF
TRBJ2-6	TRBV2	-	-	TGTGCCAGCAGTGAAGCGGCGGCGAGAGGGGCCAACGTCCTGACTTTC	CASSEAAARGANVLTF
TRBJ2-4	TRBV5-6	TRBD1	-	TGTGCCAGCAGCTTGGTAGGTGGACAGGGAAACATTCAGTACTTC	CASSLVGGQGNIQYF
TRBJ2-5	TRBV5-4	-	-	TGTGCCAGCAGCCCGGCGATTAGCGGAGAGACCCAGTACTTC	CASSPAISGETQYF
TRBJ1-6	TRBV7-8	-	once	TGTGCCAGCAGCTTAGATAGAGGGTTTGATTCACCCCTCCACTTT	CASSLDRGFDSPLHF
TRBJ1-5	TRBV5-1	TRBD1	-	TGCGCCAGCAGCGAGACAGGGGGAGGCAATCAGCCCCAGCATTTT	CASSETGGGNQPQHF
TRBJ1-2	TRBV12-3/TRBV12-4	-	-	TGTGCCAGCAGTGAATATGACAGAGGCTACACCTTC	CASSEYDRGYTF
TRBJ2-7	TRBV9	TRBD1	-	TGTGCCAGCAGCAACCGGGACAGCAGCTACGAGCAGTACTTC	CASSNRDSSYEQYF
TRBJ2-3	TRBV5-4	TRBD1	once	TGTGCCAGCAGCCCAGGGGGCCGGACAGATACGCAGTATTTT	CASSPGGRTDTQYF
TRBJ1-2	TRBV18	-	-	TGTGCCAGCTCACCAGGAGGAGGGGGGGACTATGGCTACACCTTC	CASSPGGGGDYGYTF
TRBJ2-7	TRBV19	TRBD2	few	TGTGCCAGTAGTATACTAGCGGGGGTCTACGAGCAGTACTTC	CASSILAGVYEQYF
TRBJ2-7	TRBV7-2	-	-	TGTGCCAGCAGCTCGGGCAGGGGCTACGAGCAGTACTTC	CASSSGRGYEQYF
TRBJ2-3	TRBV15	TRBD2	-	TGTGCCACCAGCAGAGGGCGGACTAGCGGGGGTGGGACAGATACGCAGTATTTT	CATSRGRTSGGGTDTQYF
TRBJ2-1	TRBV7-7	TRBD1	-	TGTGCTAGCAGCCGACTGACAGGGCTCTACAATGAGCAGTTCTTC	CASSRLTGLYNEQFF
TRBJ2-2	TRBV6-4	TRBD2	-	TGTGCCAGCGCGGGGGAAGCTGGAACCGGGGAGCTGTTTTTT	CASAGEAGTGELFF
TRBJ1-4	TRBV5-4	-	-	TGTGCCAGCAGCAGGGCGGGGGGAGAGGGTGAAAAACTGTTTTTT	CASSRAGGEGEKLFF
TRBJ2-2	TRBV7-3	TRBD1	-	TGTGCCAGCAGCTTCGGGACAGGGATATCTGCCGGGGAGCTGTTTTTT	CASSFGTGISAGELFF
TRBJ1-2	TRBV5-5	-	-	TGTGCCAGCAGCTTTGGGGAGTACTATGGCTACACCTTC	CASSFGEYYGYTF
TRBJ1-1	TRBV10-3	TRBD1	-	TGTGCCATCAGTGAGGGGACAGGGTATAACACTGAAGCTTTCTTT	CAISEGTGYNTEAFF
TRBJ2-1	TRBV9	-	-	TGTGCCAGCAGCGGGACAGACAATGAGCAGTTCTTC	CASSGTDNEQFF
TRBJ1-3	TRBV30	-	few	TGTGCCTGGAGTGTAACTGCTGGAAACACCATATATTTT	CAWSVTAGNTIYF
TRBJ1-1	TRBV2	TRBD1	-	TGTGCCAGCAGTCTCAGACAGGGAGGGAACACTGAAGCTTTCTTT	CASSLRQGGNTEAFF
TRBJ1-2	TRBV30	-	-	TGTGCCTGGAAAACAGGGATCGGCTACACCTTC	CAWKTGIGYTF
TRBJ1-3	TRBV30	-	-	TGTGCCTGGAGTGTACCCCGACATAATGGAAACACCATATATTTT	CAWSVPRHNGNTIYF
TRBJ2-3	TRBV12-5	TRBD1	few	TGTGCTAGTGGTTTGGGACAGGGGGCAGAAGGAGATACGCAGTATTTT	CASGLGQGAEGDTQYF
TRBJ1-2	TRBV18	-	-	TGTGCCAGCTCACCGGGTTCTGCGGGGACCTATGGCTACACCTTC	CASSPGSAGTYGYTF
TRBJ1-4	TRBV2	TRBD1	-	TGTGCCAGCAGGGCAGGTGACAGGGGGCGGGAAAAACTGTTTTTT	CASRAGDRGREKLFF
TRBJ2-7	TRBV10-3	-	-	TGTGCCATCAGTGACCAGTGGGGGGATAGCGGACGAACCTACGAGCAGTACTTC	CAISDQWGDSGRTYEQYF
TRBJ2-3	TRBV7-9	TRBD2	few	TGTGCCAGCAGCTCAATATACGGACTAGCGGGAGTGGATACGCAGTATTTT	CASSSIYGLAGVDTQYF
TRBJ1-5	TRBV5-1	TRBD1	-	TGCGCCAGCAGCCTAGGGGACAGATCTTTGGGTCAGCCCCAGCATTTT	CASSLGDRSLGQPQHF
TRBJ2-6	TRBV4-3	TRBD1	-	TGCGCCAGCAGCCAAGAAGGTCCCGGGACAGGGTTCGGGGCCAACGTCCTGACTTTC	CASSQEGPGTGFGANVLTF
TRBJ1-4	TRBV6-2/TRBV6-3	-	-	TGTGCCAGCAGTTTTCCCGGGGGGATTGGAAAACTGTTTTTT	CASSFPGGIGKLFF
TRBJ1-1	TRBV5-1	TRBD1	-	TGCGCCAGCAGCCCACAGGGGGCGAAGGTATACACTGAAGCTTTCTTT	CASSPQGAKVYTEAFF
TRBJ1-5	TRBV2	-	-	TGTGCCAGCAGTGTATCGGGGGTTCAGCCCCAGCATTTT	CASSVSGVQPQHF
TRBJ1-1	TRBV5-5	-	-	TGTGCCAGCAGCTTTGGGGCAGACACTGAAGCTTTCTTT	CASSFGADTEAFF
TRBJ2-7	TRBV7-6	-	few	TGTGCCAGCAGCCCAAACCAGGGGAGCTCCTACGAGCAGTACTTC	CASSPNQGSSYEQYF
TRBJ2-5	TRBV10-2	TRBD2	once	TGCGCCAGCAGCGGGAGCGGGGGGGCCTGGGAGACCCAGTACTTC	CASSGSGGAWETQYF